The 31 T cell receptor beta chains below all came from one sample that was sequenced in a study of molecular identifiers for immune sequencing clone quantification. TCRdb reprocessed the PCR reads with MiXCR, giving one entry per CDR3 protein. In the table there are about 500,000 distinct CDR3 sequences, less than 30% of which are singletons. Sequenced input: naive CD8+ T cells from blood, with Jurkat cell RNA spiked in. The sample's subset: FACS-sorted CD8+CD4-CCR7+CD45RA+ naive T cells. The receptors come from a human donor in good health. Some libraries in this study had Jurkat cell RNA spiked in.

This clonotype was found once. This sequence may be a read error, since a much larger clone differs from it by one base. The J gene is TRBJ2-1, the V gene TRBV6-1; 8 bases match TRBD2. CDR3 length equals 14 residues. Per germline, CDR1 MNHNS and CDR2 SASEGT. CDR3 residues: CASSVLAEYNEQLF. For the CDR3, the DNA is TGTGCCAGCAGTGTACTAGCGGAATACAATGAGCAGCTCTTC.

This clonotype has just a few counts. DNA for the CDR3: TGTGCCAGTAGTATAAACTGGGAGCAGTTCTTC. This sequence encodes CASSINWEQFF. The chain uses TRBV19 and TRBJ2-1; D ambiguous. The length of the CDR3 is 11 residues. V was pared by 2 bases and J by 10 bases, with 6 bases between. Germline loops: CDR1 LNHDA, CDR2 SQIVND (reference sequence).

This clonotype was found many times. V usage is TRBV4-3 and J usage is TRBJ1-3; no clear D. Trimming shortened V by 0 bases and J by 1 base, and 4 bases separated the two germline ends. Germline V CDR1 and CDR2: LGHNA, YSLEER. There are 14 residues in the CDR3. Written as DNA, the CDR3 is TGCGCCAGCAGCCAAGATTGGTCTGGAAACACCATATATTTT. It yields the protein CASSQDWSGNTIYF.

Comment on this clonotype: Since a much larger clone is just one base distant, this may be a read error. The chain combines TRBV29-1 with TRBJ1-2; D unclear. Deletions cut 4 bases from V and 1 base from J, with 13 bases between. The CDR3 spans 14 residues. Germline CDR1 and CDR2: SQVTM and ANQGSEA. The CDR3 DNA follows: TGCAGCGTTGGAGATCGAGAGGTTAACTATGGCTACACCTTC. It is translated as CSVGDREVNYGYTF.

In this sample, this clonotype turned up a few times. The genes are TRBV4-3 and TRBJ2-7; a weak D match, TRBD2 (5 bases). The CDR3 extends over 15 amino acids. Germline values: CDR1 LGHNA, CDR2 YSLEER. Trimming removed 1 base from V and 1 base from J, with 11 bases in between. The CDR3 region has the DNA TGCGCCAGCAGCCAAGGACGGGGTGCGTCCTACGAGCAGTACTTC. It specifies CASSQGRGASYEQYF.

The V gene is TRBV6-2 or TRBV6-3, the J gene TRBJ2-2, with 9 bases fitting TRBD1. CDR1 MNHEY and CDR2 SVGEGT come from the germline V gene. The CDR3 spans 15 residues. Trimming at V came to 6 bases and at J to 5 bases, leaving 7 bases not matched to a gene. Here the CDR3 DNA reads TGTGCCAGCAGAAACTCCGGGACAGGGACCGGGGAGCTGTTTTTT. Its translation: CASRNSGTGTGELFF.

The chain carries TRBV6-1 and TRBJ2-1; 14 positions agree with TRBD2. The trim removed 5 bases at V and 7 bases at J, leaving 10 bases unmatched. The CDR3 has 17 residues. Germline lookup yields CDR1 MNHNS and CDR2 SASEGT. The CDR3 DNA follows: TGTGCCAGCAGTATGACCCGACTAGCGGGGGGGTCGAATGAGCAGTTCTTC. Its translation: CASSMTRLAGGSNEQFF.

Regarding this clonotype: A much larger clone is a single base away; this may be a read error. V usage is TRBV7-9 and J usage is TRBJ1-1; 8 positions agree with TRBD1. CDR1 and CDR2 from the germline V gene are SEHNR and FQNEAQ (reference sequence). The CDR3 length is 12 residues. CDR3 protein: CASSLGDRRALF. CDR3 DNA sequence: TGTGCCAGCAGCTTAGGGGACAGGAGGGCTCTCTTT.

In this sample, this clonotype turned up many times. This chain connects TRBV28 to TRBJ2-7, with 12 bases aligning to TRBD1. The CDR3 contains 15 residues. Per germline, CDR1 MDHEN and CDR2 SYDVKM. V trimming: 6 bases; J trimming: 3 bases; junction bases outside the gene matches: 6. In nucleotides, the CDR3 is TGTGCCAGCAGCCGGGACAGGGGGCTGGTCTACGAGCAGTACTTC. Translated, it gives CASSRDRGLVYEQYF.

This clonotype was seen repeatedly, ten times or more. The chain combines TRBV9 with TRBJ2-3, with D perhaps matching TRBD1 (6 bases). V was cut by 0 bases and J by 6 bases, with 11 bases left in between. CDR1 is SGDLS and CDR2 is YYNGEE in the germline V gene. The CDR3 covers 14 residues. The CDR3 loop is CASSVDGGSDTQYF. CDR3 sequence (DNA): TGTGCCAGCAGCGTAGATGGGGGCTCGGATACGCAGTATTTT.

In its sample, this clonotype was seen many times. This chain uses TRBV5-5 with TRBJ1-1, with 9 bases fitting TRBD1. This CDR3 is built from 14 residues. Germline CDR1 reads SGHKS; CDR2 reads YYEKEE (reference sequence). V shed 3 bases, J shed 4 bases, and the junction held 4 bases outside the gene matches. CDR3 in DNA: TGTGCCAGCAGCTCCGGGACAGGGCTCACTGAAGCTTTCTTT. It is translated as CASSSGTGLTEAFF.

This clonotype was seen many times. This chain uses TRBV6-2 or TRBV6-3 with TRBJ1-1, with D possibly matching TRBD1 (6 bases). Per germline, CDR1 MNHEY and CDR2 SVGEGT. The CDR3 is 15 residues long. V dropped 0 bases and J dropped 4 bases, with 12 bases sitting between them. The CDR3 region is CASSYSTGHFTEAFF. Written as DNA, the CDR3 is TGTGCCAGCAGTTACTCGACGGGACATTTCACTGAAGCTTTCTTT.

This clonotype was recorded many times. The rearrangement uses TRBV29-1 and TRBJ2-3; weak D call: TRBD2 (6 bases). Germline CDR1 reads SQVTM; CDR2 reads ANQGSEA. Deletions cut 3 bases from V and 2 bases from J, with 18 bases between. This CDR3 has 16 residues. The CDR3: CSVDFLATRATDTQYF. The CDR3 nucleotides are TGCAGCGTTGACTTTCTGGCGACTAGAGCCACAGATACGCAGTATTTT.

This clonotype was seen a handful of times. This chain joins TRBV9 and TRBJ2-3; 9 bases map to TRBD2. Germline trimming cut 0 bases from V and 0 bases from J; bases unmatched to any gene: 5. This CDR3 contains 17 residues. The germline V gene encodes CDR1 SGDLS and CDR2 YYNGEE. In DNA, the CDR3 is TGTGCCAGCAGCGTAGGGACTAGCGCGACTAGCACAGATACGCAGTATTTT. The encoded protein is CASSVGTSATSTDTQYF.

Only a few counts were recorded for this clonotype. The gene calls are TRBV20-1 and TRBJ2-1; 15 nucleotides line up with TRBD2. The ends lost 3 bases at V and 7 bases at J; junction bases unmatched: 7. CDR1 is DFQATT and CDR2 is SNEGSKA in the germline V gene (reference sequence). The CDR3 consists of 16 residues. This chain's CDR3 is CSASPYGLAGGNEQFF. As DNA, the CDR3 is TGCAGTGCTAGTCCTTATGGACTAGCGGGGGGGAATGAGCAGTTCTTC.

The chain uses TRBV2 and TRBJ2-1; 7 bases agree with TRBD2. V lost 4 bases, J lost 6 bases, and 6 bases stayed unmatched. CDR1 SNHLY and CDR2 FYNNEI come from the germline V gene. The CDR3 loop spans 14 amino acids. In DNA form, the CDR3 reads TGTGCCAGCAGTGGGACTGGCGGGAGCAATGAGCAGTTCTTC. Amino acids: CASSGTGGSNEQFF.

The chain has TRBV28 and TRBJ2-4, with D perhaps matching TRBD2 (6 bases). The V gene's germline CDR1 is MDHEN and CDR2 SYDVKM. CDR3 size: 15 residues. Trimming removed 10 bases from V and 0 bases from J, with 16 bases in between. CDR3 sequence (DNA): TGTGCCACCCCGCGGGACCCCTTAGCCAAAAACATTCAGTACTTC. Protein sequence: CATPRDPLAKNIQYF. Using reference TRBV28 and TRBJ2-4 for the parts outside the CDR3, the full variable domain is DVKVTQSSRYLVKRTGEKVFLECVQDMDHENMFWYRQDPGLGLRLIYFSYDVKMKEKGDIPEGYSVSREKKERFSLILESASTNQTSMYLCATPRDPLAKNIQYFGAGTRLSVL.

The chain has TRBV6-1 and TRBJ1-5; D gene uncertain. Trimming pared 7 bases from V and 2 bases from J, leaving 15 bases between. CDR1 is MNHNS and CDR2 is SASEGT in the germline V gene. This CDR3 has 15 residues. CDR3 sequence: CASKPSGVGNQPQHF. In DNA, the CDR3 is TGTGCCAGCAAACCCTCGGGAGTTGGCAATCAGCCCCAGCATTTT.

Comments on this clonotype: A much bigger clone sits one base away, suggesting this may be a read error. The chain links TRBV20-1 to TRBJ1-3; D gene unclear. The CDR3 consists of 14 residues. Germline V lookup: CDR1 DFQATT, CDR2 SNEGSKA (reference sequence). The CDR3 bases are TGCAGTGCTAGAGAAAAAGTCTCTGGAAACACCATATGTTTT. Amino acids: CSAREKVSGNTICF.

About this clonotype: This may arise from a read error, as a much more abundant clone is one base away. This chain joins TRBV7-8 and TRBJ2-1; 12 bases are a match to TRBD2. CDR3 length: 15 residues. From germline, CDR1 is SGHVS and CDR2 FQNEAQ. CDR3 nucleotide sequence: TGTGCCAACAGCCCCTCTAGCGGGGGGGCCGATGAGCAGTTCTTC. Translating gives CANSPSSGGADEQFF. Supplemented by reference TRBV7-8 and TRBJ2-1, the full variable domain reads GAGVSQSPRYKVAKRGQDVALRCDPISGHVSLFWYQQALGQGPEFLTYFQNEAQLDKSGLPSDRFFAERPEGSVSTLKIQRTQQEDSAVYLCANSPSSGGADEQFFGPGTRLTVL.

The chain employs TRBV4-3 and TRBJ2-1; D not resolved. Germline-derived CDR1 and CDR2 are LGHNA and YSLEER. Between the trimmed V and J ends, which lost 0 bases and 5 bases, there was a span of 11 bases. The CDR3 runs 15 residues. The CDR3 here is CASSQEFTANNEQFF. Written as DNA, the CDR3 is TGCGCCAGCAGCCAAGAATTTACGGCAAACAATGAGCAGTTCTTC.

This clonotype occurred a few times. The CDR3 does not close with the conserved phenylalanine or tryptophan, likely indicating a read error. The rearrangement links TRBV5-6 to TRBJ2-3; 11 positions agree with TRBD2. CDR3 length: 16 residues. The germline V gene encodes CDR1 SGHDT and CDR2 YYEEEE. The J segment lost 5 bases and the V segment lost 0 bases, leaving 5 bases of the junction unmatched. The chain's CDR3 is CASSLGSGRAVDTQYV. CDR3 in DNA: TGTGCCAGCAGCTTGGGTAGCGGGAGGGCCGTAGATACGCAGTATGTT.

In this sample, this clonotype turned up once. The CDR3 is CATSREKGGSTDTQYF. The CDR3, as DNA: TGTGCCACCAGCAGAGAGAAGGGGGGTAGCACAGATACGCAGTATTTT. The chain carries TRBV15 and TRBJ2-3; D tentatively fits TRBD1 or TRBD2 (6 bases each). From germline, CDR1 is LNHNV and CDR2 YYDKDF (reference sequence). There are 16 residues in the CDR3. The germline V and J ends were trimmed by 0 bases and 0 bases, with 10 bases remaining between them.

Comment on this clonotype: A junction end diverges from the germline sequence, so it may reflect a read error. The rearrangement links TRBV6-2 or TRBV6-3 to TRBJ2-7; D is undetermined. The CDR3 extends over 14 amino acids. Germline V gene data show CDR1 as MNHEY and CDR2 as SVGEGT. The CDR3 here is CASSYSGGPYGQYF. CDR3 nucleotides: TGTGCCAGCAGTTACTCCGGTGGTCCCTACGGGCAGTACTTC.

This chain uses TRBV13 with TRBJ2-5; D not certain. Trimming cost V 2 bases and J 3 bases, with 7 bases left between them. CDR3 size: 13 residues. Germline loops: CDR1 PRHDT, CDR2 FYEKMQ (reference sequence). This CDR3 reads CASSLNRKETQYF. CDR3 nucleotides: TGTGCCAGCAGCTTAAACAGAAAAGAGACCCAGTACTTC.

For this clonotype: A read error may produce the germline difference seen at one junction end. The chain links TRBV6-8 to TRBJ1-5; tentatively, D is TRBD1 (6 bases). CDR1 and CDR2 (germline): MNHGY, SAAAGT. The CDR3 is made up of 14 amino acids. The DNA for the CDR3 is TGTGCCAGCCCCCGACCGGACAGCCCTCCGCCCCCGCATTTT. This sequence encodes CASPRPDSPPPPHF.

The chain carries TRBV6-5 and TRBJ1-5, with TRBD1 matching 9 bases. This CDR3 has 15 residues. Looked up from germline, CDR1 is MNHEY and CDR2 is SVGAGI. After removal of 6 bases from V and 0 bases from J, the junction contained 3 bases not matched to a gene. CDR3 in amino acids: CASRQGAFSNQPQHF. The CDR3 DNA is TGTGCCAGCAGACAGGGGGCATTTAGCAATCAGCCCCAGCATTTT.

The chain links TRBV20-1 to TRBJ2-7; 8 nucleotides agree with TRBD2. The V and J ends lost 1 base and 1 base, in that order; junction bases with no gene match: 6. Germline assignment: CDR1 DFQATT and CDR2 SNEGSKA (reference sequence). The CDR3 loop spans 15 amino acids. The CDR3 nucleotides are TGCAGTGCTAGAGGTCAATCTAGCGGGTCCTACGAGCAGTACTTC. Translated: CSARGQSSGSYEQYF.

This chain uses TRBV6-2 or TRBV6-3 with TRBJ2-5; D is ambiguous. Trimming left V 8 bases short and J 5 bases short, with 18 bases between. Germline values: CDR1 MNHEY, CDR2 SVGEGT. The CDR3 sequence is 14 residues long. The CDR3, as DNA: TGTGCCAGCGGTCCCCCGGACGCGGTCGAGACCCAGTACTTC. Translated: CASGPPDAVETQYF.

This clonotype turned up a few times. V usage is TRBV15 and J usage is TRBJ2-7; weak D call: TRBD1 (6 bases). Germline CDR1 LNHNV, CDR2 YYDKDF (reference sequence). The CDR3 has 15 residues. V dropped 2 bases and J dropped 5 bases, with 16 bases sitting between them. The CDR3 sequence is CATSRSQDRAHEQYF. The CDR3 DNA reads TGTGCCACCAGCAGATCCCAGGACAGAGCCCACGAGCAGTACTTC.

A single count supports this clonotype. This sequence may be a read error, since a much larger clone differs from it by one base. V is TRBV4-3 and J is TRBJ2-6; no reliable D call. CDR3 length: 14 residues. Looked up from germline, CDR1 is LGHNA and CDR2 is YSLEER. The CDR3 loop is CAGSQDPGANVLTF. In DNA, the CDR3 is TGCGCCGGCAGCCAAGATCCTGGGGCCAACGTCCTGACTTTC.